Below are 30 T cell receptor beta chains sequenced from a single sample in a study of T cells in Graves' hyperthyroidism and ophthalmopathy. RNA transcripts gave rise to amplified TCR beta CDR3 regions. HTBI primers drove first-round RT-PCR of the TCR CDR3. One entry per CDR3 protein results from TCRdb running MiXCR on the multiplex PCR reads. The sample includes 45,000 to 75,000 distinct CDR3 sequences, just under 50% seen only once; the top ten take 9.5% to 15%. Material for sequencing was blood. These receptors were taken from a woman aged 25 to 45 with Graves' ophthalmopathy.

This clonotype showed up many times. The chain joins TRBV7-3 to TRBJ1-1; 8 nucleotides match TRBD1. Germline CDR1 SGHTA, CDR2 FQGTGA. The CDR3 totals 16 residues. The V segment lost 0 bases and the J segment 5 bases; nucleotides outside the gene matches: 8. In DNA, the CDR3 is TGTGCCAGCAGCTTAACGAGGCAGGGGGCAGTGACTGAAGCTTTCTTT. This encodes CASSLTRQGAVTEAFF.

About this clonotype itself: A read error may produce the germline difference seen at one junction end. The chain combines TRBV5-4 with TRBJ2-7, with 10 bases fitting TRBD2. CDR3 length: 10 residues. The V gene's germline CDR1 is SGHNT and CDR2 YYREEE (reference sequence). The CDR3 loop is CASSSLAGEF. CDR3 coding DNA: TGTGCCAGCAGCTCTCTAGCGGGAGAGTTC.

This clonotype was seen repeatedly, ten times or more. This may be a read error: a much more frequent sequence differs by one nucleotide. The chain couples TRBV29-1 to TRBJ2-5, with D possibly TRBD2 on 6 matching bases. The CDR3 spans 15 residues. Trimming cost V 3 bases and J 5 bases, with 19 bases left between them. Germline CDR1 SQVTM, CDR2 ANQGSEA. CDR3 sequence reads: CSVEGAGGDWETQYF. CDR3 sequence (DNA): TGCAGCGTTGAGGGTGCCGGGGGTGATTGGGAGACCCAGTACTTC.

The V call is TRBV7-4, the J call TRBJ2-3, with a possible D match to TRBD2 (7 bases). V lost 4 bases and J lost 14, with 22 bases in between. Per germline, CDR1 SGHVT and CDR2 SQSDAQ. The CDR3 runs to 14 residues. DNA for the CDR3: TGTGCCAGCAGCTCCAACCCCAGAGGGGGGGCGCGGTATTTT. Translated, it gives CASSSNPRGGARYF.

Of note for this clonotype: No conserved phenylalanine or tryptophan ends this CDR3, so it is likely a read error. V is TRBV20-1 and J is TRBJ1-3, with unresolved D. Trimming left V 4 bases short and J 0 bases short, with 7 bases between. The CDR3 runs to 13 residues. CDR1 and CDR2 (germline): DFQATT, SNEGSKA (reference sequence). CDR3 nucleotides: TGCAGTGCTATGGATCGCTCTGGAAACACCATATATGCT. It is translated as CSAMDRSGNTIYA.

This clonotype was observed many times. The chain recombines TRBV6-4 with TRBJ1-2; unclear D gene. V was pared by 3 bases and J by 8 bases, with 16 bases between. The germline CDR1 and CDR2 sequences are MRHNA and SNTAGT. This CDR3 contains 14 residues. The CDR3 DNA sequence: TGTGCCAGCAGTGAGGTCGTGGGAAAGGGAGGCTACACCTTC. Its translation is CASSEVVGKGGYTF.

This clonotype was seen many times. The V gene is TRBV3-1, the J gene TRBJ2-2; D is uncertain. Germline values: CDR1 LGHDT, CDR2 YNNKEL (reference sequence). Between the trimmed V and J ends, which lost 1 base and 9 bases, there was a span of 6 bases. The CDR3 has 12 residues. CDR3 bases: TGTGCCAGCAGCCAAGTGGAGTGGGAGCTGTTTTTT. Translating it yields CASSQVEWELFF.

In the case of this clonotype: A read error is possible here, since a much larger clone lies one base away. The genes are TRBV2 and TRBJ2-3; D not certain. CDR3 length: 14 residues. V was cut by 6 bases and J by 6 bases, with 16 bases left in between. CDR1 is SNHLY, CDR2 FYNNEI, per germline. The CDR3 DNA reads as TGTGCCAGCAGCCAAGGCTTTGCGGTGGATACGCAGTATTTT. This translates into CASSQGFAVDTQYF.

This clonotype was found many times. This chain connects TRBV29-1 to TRBJ2-5; TRBD1 matches 7 bases. CDR3 length: 13 residues. Germline V lookup: CDR1 SQVTM, CDR2 ANQGSEA. V was pared by 5 bases and J by 1 base, with 4 bases of the junction left unmatched. This CDR3 is CSVPGQPQETQYF. The CDR3, as DNA: TGCAGCGTTCCGGGACAGCCCCAAGAGACCCAGTACTTC.

This clonotype turned up a few times. V and J are TRBV3-1 and TRBJ1-1, with 7 bases fitting TRBD1. Germline CDR1 reads LGHDT; CDR2 reads YNNKEL (reference sequence). This CDR3 region has 15 residues. V lost 2 bases, J lost 1 base, and 4 bases stayed unmatched. The CDR3 here is CASSQLRGGNTEAFF. DNA of the CDR3: TGTGCCAGCAGCCAACTCAGGGGGGGGAACACTGAAGCTTTCTTT.

The chain uses TRBV7-3 and TRBJ1-1, with unresolved D. This CDR3 has 15 residues. Germline CDR1 SGHTA, CDR2 FQGTGA. Trimming took 3 bases from V and 12 from J, leaving 23 bases between them. In DNA, the CDR3 is TGTGCCAGCAGCTTGGCGGGAGTAGAAGACCGGGGATCTTTCTTT. It translates to CASSLAGVEDRGSFF.

Details on this clonotype: Since the CDR3 does not end with the conserved phenylalanine or tryptophan, this likely comes from a read error. This sequence joins TRBV5-6 and TRBJ1-3; D not certain. Germline loops: CDR1 SGHDT, CDR2 YYEEEE. The V end was cut by 0 bases, the J end by 4 bases, with 5 bases between. The CDR3 has 13 residues. CDR3 DNA: TGTGCCAGCAGCTTGGCGGCAGGAAACACCATATATCTT. Amino acid sequence: CASSLAAGNTIYL.

As for this clonotype: A much larger clone differs by one base, so this may be a read error. The DNA for the CDR3 is TGTGCCAGCAGCTCATATTCAGCTTGCGCCTACGAGCAGTACTTC. Translating gives CASSSYSACAYEQYF. The chain combines TRBV5-5 with TRBJ2-7; D gene unclear. Germline V gene data show CDR1 as SGHKS and CDR2 as YYEKEE (reference sequence). The V and J ends lost 3 bases and 2 bases respectively, with 15 bases between them. This CDR3 contains 15 residues.

On this clonotype itself: A clone one base away is much larger, so this may be a read error. This chain connects TRBV12-5 to TRBJ2-2, with a possible D match to TRBD2 (5 bases). Germline lookup yields CDR1 LGHNT and CDR2 FRNRAP. The CDR3 consists of 16 residues. The CDR3, as DNA: TGTGCTAGTGGCGTCGGTAGAGCGGAGAACACCGGGGAGCCGTTTTTT. Protein sequence: CASGVGRAENTGEPFF.

This clonotype appeared many times. The chain employs TRBV20-1 and TRBJ2-7; perhaps TRBD1 as D (6 bases). This CDR3 has 13 residues. The germline V gene has CDR1 DFQATT and CDR2 SNEGSKA (reference sequence). Written as DNA, the CDR3 is TGCGGCGGATATACAGGGTTGACCTACGAGCAGTACTTC. Amino acids: CGGYTGLTYEQYF.

In this sample, this clonotype turned up many times. This sequence joins TRBV5-6 and TRBJ1-2; no clear D gene. The V end lost 1 base, the J end lost 7 bases, and 8 bases lay between the germline ends. CDR3 length: 12 residues. Germline V gene lookup returns CDR1 SGHDT and CDR2 YYEEEE. CDR3 bases: TGTGCCAGCAGCTTGAACGGCGGTGGCTACACCTTC. This encodes CASSLNGGGYTF.

This clonotype was observed at least ten times. The V call is TRBV29-1, the J call TRBJ2-7; 7 nucleotides match TRBD2. CDR3 length: 15 residues. CDR1 and CDR2 from the germline V gene are SQVTM and ANQGSEA. Trimming removed 1 base from V and 3 bases from J; junction bases left unmatched: 9. In nucleotides, the CDR3 is TGCAGCGTTGAAGGGCCCGCGGGGAGGGACTACGAGCAGTACTTC. Protein product: CSVEGPAGRDYEQYF.

This clonotype appeared many times. An end of the junction does not agree with germline; a read error may underlie this. The chain carries TRBV19 and TRBJ2-7; D remains ambiguous. The CDR3 extends over 16 amino acids. The V gene's germline CDR1 is LNHDA and CDR2 SQIVND (reference sequence). The CDR3 sequence is CASSVDNGRISYEQYF. In nucleotides, the CDR3 is TGTGCCAGTAGTGTAGATAATGGGCGGATTTCCTACGAGCAGTACTTC.

The rearrangement links TRBV7-9 to TRBJ1-2, with TRBD1 identical over 7 bases. The CDR3 spans 16 residues. From germline, CDR1 is SEHNR and CDR2 FQNEAQ (reference sequence). Trimming at V came to 2 bases and at J to 1 base, leaving 7 bases not matched to a gene. CDR3 DNA: TGTGCCAGCAGCTTAAATATCGACAGGGTTAACTATGGCTACACCTTC. This codes for CASSLNIDRVNYGYTF.

This clonotype was seen many times. The genes are TRBV10-3 and TRBJ2-1, with 14 nucleotides matching TRBD2. After removal of 6 bases from V and 2 bases from J, the junction contained 0 bases not matched to a gene. CDR1 is ENHRY and CDR2 is SYGVKD in the germline V gene. The CDR3 is 15 residues long. The CDR3 sequence is CAIRTSGGAYNEQFF. The DNA of the CDR3 is TGTGCCATCAGGACTAGCGGGGGGGCCTACAATGAGCAGTTCTTC.

This clonotype was seen repeatedly, ten times or more. CDR3 bases: TGTGCCACCAGTGACCCCGGGACAGGTAACAATGAGCAGTTCTTC. Translated, it gives CATSDPGTGNNEQFF. The chain links TRBV24-1 to TRBJ2-1; 8 nucleotides align to TRBD1. The ends lost 4 bases at V and 5 bases at J; junction bases unmatched: 6. CDR1 KGHDR and CDR2 SFDVKD come from the germline V gene. The CDR3 length is 15 residues.

This clonotype was observed many times. The J gene is TRBJ2-7, the V gene TRBV6-5; D tentatively reads TRBD1 or TRBD2 (5 bases each). The CDR3 totals 15 residues. Germline V gene data show CDR1 as MNHEY and CDR2 as SVGAGI. Trimming shortened V by 6 bases and J by 2 bases, and 17 bases separated the two germline ends. The CDR3 loop reads CASSRERSSAYEQYF. For the CDR3, the DNA is TGTGCCAGCAGCAGGGAGAGATCGAGCGCCTACGAGCAGTACTTC.

About this clonotype itself: One end of the junction is discordant with germline, which a read error may explain. The chain has TRBV12-3 or TRBV12-4 and TRBJ1-1; the match to TRBD1 covers 10 bases. CDR3 length: 13 amino acids. CDR3 bases: TGTGCCAGCATAGGGACAGGGGCAACGGAAGCTTCCTTT. It specifies CASIGTGATEASF.

This clonotype was picked up many times. The chain has TRBV2 and TRBJ1-4, with 8 bases fitting TRBD1. V lost 2 bases and J lost 8; bases outside the gene matches: 7. The CDR3 contains 15 residues. From germline, CDR1 is SNHLY and CDR2 FYNNEI. The CDR3 DNA reads as TGTGCCAGCAGTGAAAGGATGTCAGGGGGCGAAAAACTGTTTTTT. Translation: CASSERMSGGEKLFF.

About this clonotype: This may arise from a read error, as a much more abundant clone is one base away. The V call is TRBV27, the J call TRBJ2-7, with TRBD2 matching 7 bases. This CDR3 has 14 residues. Germline V gene data show CDR1 as MNHEY and CDR2 as SMNVEV (reference sequence). The trim removed 6 bases at V and 2 bases at J, leaving 7 bases unmatched. The CDR3 sequence: CASRGLVGPYEQYF. CDR3 nucleotides: TGTGCCAGCAGAGGACTAGTGGGACCCTACGAGCAGTACTTC.

In its sample, this clonotype was seen a few times. The junction shows a germline mismatch at one end, possibly a read error. The chain employs TRBV28 and TRBJ2-7; D may be TRBD2 (5 bases). The CDR3 has 15 residues. Germline CDR1 is MDHEN and CDR2 is SYDVKM. The CDR3 DNA reads TGTACCAGCAGTTTAATTACTAGAAGAGCCTACGAGCAGTACTTC. Amino acids: CTSSLITRRAYEQYF.

This clonotype was seen many times. The rearrangement joins TRBV28 to TRBJ1-5; perhaps TRBD1 as D (5 bases). The CDR3 covers 14 residues. Looked up from germline, CDR1 is MDHEN and CDR2 is SYDVKM. With 1 base removed from V and 12 bases from J, the gap between germline ends came to 16 bases. The CDR3 spells CASSLLVGGKFQHF. The CDR3 DNA reads TGTGCCAGCAGTTTATTAGTGGGGGGTAAGTTCCAGCATTTT.

The chain joins TRBV11-2 to TRBJ2-7; TRBD1 aligns across 8 bases. The germline V gene encodes CDR1 SGHAT and CDR2 FQNNGV. Trimming cost V 5 bases and J 2 bases; bases outside gene matches: 11. The CDR3 sequence is 16 residues long. CDR3 in amino acids: CASSQGQGAGAYEQYF. CDR3 in DNA: TGTGCCAGCAGCCAGGGGCAGGGGGCGGGTGCCTACGAGCAGTACTTC.

By frequency in the sample, this clonotype is medium-sized. The CDR3 sequence: CATSKREGPYEQYF. The DNA of the CDR3 is TGTGCCACCAGCAAGCGGGAGGGCCCCTACGAGCAGTACTTC. The V call is TRBV15, the J call TRBJ2-7, with 10 bases fitting TRBD2. Germline trimming cut 4 bases from V and 2 bases from J; bases unmatched to any gene: 2. Germline V gene lookup returns CDR1 LNHNV and CDR2 YYDKDF (reference sequence). The CDR3 covers 14 residues.

In its sample, this clonotype was seen many times. V gene TRBV7-9 combines with J gene TRBJ1-1; D not resolved. The CDR3 totals 11 residues. V was clipped by 6 bases and J by 3 bases, with 5 bases between them. Germline CDR1 and CDR2: SEHNR and FQNEAQ (reference sequence). The chain's CDR3 is CASSMDTEAFF. CDR3 sequence (DNA): TGTGCCAGCAGTATGGACACTGAAGCTTTCTTT.